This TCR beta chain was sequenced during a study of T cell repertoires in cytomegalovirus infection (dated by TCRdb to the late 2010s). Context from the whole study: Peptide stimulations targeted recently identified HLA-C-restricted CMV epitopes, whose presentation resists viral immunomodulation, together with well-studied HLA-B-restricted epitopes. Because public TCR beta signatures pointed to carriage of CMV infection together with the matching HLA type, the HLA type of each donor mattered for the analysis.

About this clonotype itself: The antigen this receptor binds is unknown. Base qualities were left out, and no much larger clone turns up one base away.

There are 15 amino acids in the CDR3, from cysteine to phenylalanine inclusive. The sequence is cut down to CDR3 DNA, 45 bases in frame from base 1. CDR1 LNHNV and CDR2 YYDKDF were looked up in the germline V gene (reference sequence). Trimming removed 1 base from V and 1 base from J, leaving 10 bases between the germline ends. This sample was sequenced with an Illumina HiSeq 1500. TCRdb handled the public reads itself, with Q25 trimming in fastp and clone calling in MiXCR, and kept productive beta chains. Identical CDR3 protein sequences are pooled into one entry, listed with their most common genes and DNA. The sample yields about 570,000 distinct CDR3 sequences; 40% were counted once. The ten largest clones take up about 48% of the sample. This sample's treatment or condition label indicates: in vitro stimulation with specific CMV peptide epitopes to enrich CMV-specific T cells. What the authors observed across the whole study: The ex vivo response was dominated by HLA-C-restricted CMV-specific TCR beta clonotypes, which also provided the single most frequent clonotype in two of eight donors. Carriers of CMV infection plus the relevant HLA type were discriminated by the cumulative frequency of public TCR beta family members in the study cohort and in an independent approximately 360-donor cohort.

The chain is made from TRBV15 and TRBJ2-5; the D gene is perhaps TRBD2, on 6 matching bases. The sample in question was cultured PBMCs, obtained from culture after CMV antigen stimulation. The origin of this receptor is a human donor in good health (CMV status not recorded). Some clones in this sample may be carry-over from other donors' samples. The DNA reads TGTGCCACCAGCAGAGCGGGGGTAGCCCAAGAGACCCAGTACTTC. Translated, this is CATSRAGVAQETQYF. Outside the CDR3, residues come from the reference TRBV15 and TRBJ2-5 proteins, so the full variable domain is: DAMVIQNPRYQVTQFGKPVTLSCSQTLNHNVMYWYQQKSSQAPKLLFHYYDKDFNNEADTPDNFQSRRPNTSFCFLDIRSPGLGDTAMYLCATSRAGVAQETQYFGPGTRLLVL.